This paragraph covers one TCR beta chain sequence. This clone was recorded once. The antigen it binds to is not known. No base qualities exist here, and no much larger clone lies one base off it. The data stem from a study of blood T cell repertoires in COVID-19 (dated by TCRdb to between 2020 and 2021). Study-wide context: Samples from collaborators originated in the United States, Italy and Spain and spanned both the acute and convalescent phases of COVID-19. The prospective study material was composed of cDNA or gDNA derived from T cells, B-cell-depleted T cells, or PBMCs. Deeply sampled blood TCRbeta repertoires from subjects exposed to, actively infected with, or recovered from COVID-19 were included in the dataset. The repertoires were released in a freely available public database meant as a resource for research on the immune response to SARS-CoV-2. Samples were obtained from the ongoing ImmuneRACE study (first 160 participants) and from 1,000 to 1,500 subjects provided by 6 global collaborators. The sample metadata nearly always contained a de-identified subject ID, COVID-19 status, age in years and sex. Where HLA class I and class II types were available, the types were taken from metadata supplied by the sample provider, not from assay-based typing. Summary of the overall study and its limitations: How much clinical and demographic metadata was included differed by source and by participant, and the metadata was provided uncurated.

From its cysteine to its phenylalanine, the CDR3 spans 12 amino acids. CDR3 DNA only is kept here, 36 bases in frame from base 1. At the junction V is shortened by 10 bases and J by 14 bases; bases outside the gene matches: 11. TCRbeta CDR3 regions were amplified from genomic DNA by means of the immunoSEQ Assay, a bias-controlled multiplex PCR. The source study handled its data this way. Within the assay, amplification of reference gene primers was used to estimate how many nucleated cells each sample contained. To quantify the absolute abundance of each unique TCRbeta CDR3 rearrangement, sequence reads were collapsed and filtered. Productive Simpson clonality was computed per sample as the square root of Simpson's diversity index over productive rearrangements. The table was pulled from immuneACCESS by TCRdb, which kept in-frame rearrangements only. Such tables lose some clones; where checked, under half of the loss comes from unresolved V genes, and the rest has no known cause. That table gives V, J and clone size, and the DNA gave D and trimming. The sample profile shows roughly 250,000 clones; 70% to 90% of them were found once. Of the sample, 0.9% to 1% is held by the ten largest clones.

Samples from volunteer blood donors who had recovered from COVID-19 were contributed by a second Seattle source. Whole blood was collected in K2EDTA tubes by collaborating institutions according to the institutions' own protocols. Collaborator samples were shipped for TCRbeta analysis as frozen whole blood, isolated PBMCs, or DNA extracted from either sample type. This chain is built from TRBV12-3 or TRBV12-4 and TRBJ2-1; TRBD2 aligns with 10 central bases. Sequenced input: peripheral blood. This clonotype originated in a woman aged 40 to 49 who had recovered from COVID-19. The sequence in DNA is TGTGCCACCCGTAAGCGGGAGGGCTCGAAGTTCTTC. Its translation reads: CATRKREGSKFF.